A selection of T cell receptor beta chains follows, all from one sample in a study of blood T cell repertoires in COVID-19. The repertoire was sequenced with immunoSEQ multiplex PCR; TCRdb's copy has only in-frame clones and lacks some. The table lists 60,000 to 65,000 clones, around 80% of them singletons. The sequenced sample was peripheral blood. The receptors stem from a man in his sixties with COVID-19, enrolled during active disease. Both conserved end residues are part of each CDR3. The order of the fields is D gene, V gene, J gene, clone size, CDR3 protein, CDR3 DNA. The D gene is left open where the match is weak. Size is stated for part of the rows, as once, few or many counts, or as a class when the clone is expanded.

D gene: NA
V gene: TRBV7-9
J gene: TRBJ2-2
clone size: NA
CDR3 protein: CASSLEGVRTGELFF
CDR3 DNA: TGTGCCAGCAGCTTAGAAGGGGTACGGACCGGGGAGCTGTTTTTT

D gene: NA
V gene: TRBV5-1
J gene: TRBJ2-7
clone size: NA
CDR3 protein: CASSLAVTGAYEQYF
CDR3 DNA: TGCGCCAGCAGCTTGGCCGTGACAGGAGCCTACGAGCAGTACTTC

D gene: TRBD2
V gene: TRBV9
J gene: TRBJ2-3
clone size: NA
CDR3 protein: CASSVAPSGATDTQYF
CDR3 DNA: TGTGCCAGCAGCGTAGCTCCCAGCGGGGCCACGGATACGCAGTATTTT

D gene: NA
V gene: TRBV6-5
J gene: TRBJ2-7
clone size: NA
CDR3 protein: CASTGTYEQYF
CDR3 DNA: TGTGCCAGCACGGGGACCTACGAGCAGTACTTC

D gene: NA
V gene: TRBV11-2
J gene: TRBJ2-1
clone size: NA
CDR3 protein: CASSLGRQLGGQFF
CDR3 DNA: TGTGCCAGCAGCTTAGGGAGGCAACTAGGTGGGCAGTTCTTC

D gene: NA
V gene: TRBV19
J gene: TRBJ2-1
clone size: once
CDR3 protein: CASTDRGVSSYNEQFF
CDR3 DNA: TGTGCCAGTACCGATCGCGGGGTGAGCTCCTACAATGAGCAGTTCTTC

D gene: NA
V gene: TRBV23-1
J gene: TRBJ2-3
clone size: few
CDR3 protein: CASRTLRTDTQYF
CDR3 DNA: TGCGCCAGCAGGACCCTCAGGACAGATACGCAGTATTTT

D gene: NA
V gene: TRBV5-4
J gene: TRBJ1-6
clone size: NA
CDR3 protein: CASSRGGEGNSPLHF
CDR3 DNA: TGTGCCAGCAGCCGGGGGGGGGAGGGTAATTCACCCCTCCACTTT

D gene: TRBD1
V gene: TRBV11-3
J gene: TRBJ2-7
clone size: NA
CDR3 protein: CASSSLPGTGYEQYF
CDR3 DNA: TGTGCCAGCAGCTCCCTCCCAGGGACAGGCTACGAGCAGTACTTC

D gene: NA
V gene: TRBV7-3
J gene: TRBJ2-1
clone size: NA
CDR3 protein: CASSLIGGLTYNEQFF
CDR3 DNA: TGTGCCAGCAGCTTAATCGGGGGACTCACCTACAATGAGCAGTTCTTC

D gene: NA
V gene: TRBV19
J gene: TRBJ1-2
clone size: NA
CDR3 protein: CASSTLGGTYGYTF
CDR3 DNA: TGTGCCAGTAGTACCCTCGGCGGCACGTATGGCTACACCTTC

D gene: TRBD2
V gene: TRBV5-1
J gene: TRBJ2-1
clone size: NA
CDR3 protein: CASSFQGGNEQFF
CDR3 DNA: TGCGCCAGCAGCTTCCAGGGAGGGAATGAGCAGTTCTTC

D gene: NA
V gene: TRBV6-5
J gene: TRBJ1-5
clone size: NA
CDR3 protein: CASSSAGGMNQPQHF
CDR3 DNA: TGTGCCAGCAGTTCGGCAGGAGGTATGAATCAGCCCCAGCATTTT

D gene: TRBD1
V gene: TRBV4-2
J gene: TRBJ2-2
clone size: NA
CDR3 protein: CASSAGGQATGELFF
CDR3 DNA: TGTGCCAGCAGCGCTGGGGGACAGGCGACCGGGGAGCTGTTTTTT

D gene: NA
V gene: TRBV5-5
J gene: TRBJ2-5
clone size: NA
CDR3 protein: CASSLAPQETQYF
CDR3 DNA: TGTGCCAGCAGCTTGGCCCCGCAAGAGACCCAGTACTTC

D gene: TRBD2
V gene: TRBV3-1/TRBV3-2
J gene: TRBJ2-1
clone size: NA
CDR3 protein: CASSHPTSGRTQFF
CDR3 DNA: TGTGCCAGCAGCCACCCGACTAGCGGGAGAACGCAGTTCTTC

D gene: TRBD1
V gene: TRBV7-2
J gene: TRBJ1-2
clone size: NA
CDR3 protein: CASASGDRVYGYTF
CDR3 DNA: TGTGCCAGCGCGTCGGGGGACAGGGTTTATGGCTACACCTTC

D gene: NA
V gene: TRBV20-1
J gene: TRBJ1-1
clone size: NA
CDR3 protein: CSAWGGTEAFF
CDR3 DNA: TGCAGTGCTTGGGGGGGGACTGAAGCTTTCTTT

D gene: NA
V gene: TRBV25-1
J gene: TRBJ2-2
clone size: NA
CDR3 protein: CASTGTETFRELFF
CDR3 DNA: TGTGCCAGCACCGGGACTGAAACATTCAGGGAGCTGTTTTTT

D gene: TRBD1
V gene: TRBV5-4
J gene: TRBJ2-5
clone size: NA
CDR3 protein: CASRIRDREETQYF
CDR3 DNA: TGTGCCAGCAGAATCCGGGACAGGGAAGAGACCCAGTACTTC

D gene: NA
V gene: TRBV5-1
J gene: TRBJ2-7
clone size: NA
CDR3 protein: CASSLEPNYEQYF
CDR3 DNA: TGCGCCAGCAGCTTGGAGCCGAACTACGAGCAGTACTTC

D gene: TRBD2
V gene: TRBV9
J gene: TRBJ2-1
clone size: NA
CDR3 protein: CASSRRGYNEQFF
CDR3 DNA: TGTGCCAGCAGCAGGCGGGGGTACAATGAGCAGTTCTTC

D gene: TRBD1
V gene: TRBV10-3
J gene: TRBJ2-5
clone size: NA
CDR3 protein: CAIRTGTGGGETQYF
CDR3 DNA: TGTGCCATCAGGACAGGGACAGGGGGAGGAGAGACCCAGTACTTC

D gene: TRBD2
V gene: TRBV5-1
J gene: TRBJ2-5
clone size: once
CDR3 protein: CASSPLTSGAAETQYF
CDR3 DNA: TGCGCCAGCAGCCCCTTGACTAGCGGGGCCGCAGAGACCCAGTACTTC

D gene: NA
V gene: TRBV3-1/TRBV3-2
J gene: TRBJ2-4
clone size: NA
CDR3 protein: CASSQGGRNIQYF
CDR3 DNA: TGTGCCAGCAGCCAAGGGGGCCGGAACATTCAGTACTTC

D gene: NA
V gene: TRBV10-3
J gene: TRBJ2-3
clone size: few
CDR3 protein: CAINSGGSTDTQYF
CDR3 DNA: TGTGCCATCAATTCAGGAGGGAGCACAGATACGCAGTATTTT

D gene: NA
V gene: TRBV6-1
J gene: TRBJ2-1
clone size: NA
CDR3 protein: CASSEASFNEQFF
CDR3 DNA: TGTGCCAGCAGTGAAGCTTCTTTCAATGAGCAGTTCTTC

D gene: NA
V gene: TRBV6-5
J gene: TRBJ1-3
clone size: NA
CDR3 protein: CASGVTGTGNTIYF
CDR3 DNA: TGTGCCAGTGGTGTGACCGGGACAGGAAACACCATATATTTT

D gene: TRBD1
V gene: TRBV9
J gene: TRBJ2-2
clone size: once
CDR3 protein: CASRTGAGELFF
CDR3 DNA: TGTGCCAGCAGGACAGGGGCCGGGGAGCTGTTTTTT

D gene: TRBD1
V gene: TRBV30
J gene: TRBJ1-5
clone size: NA
CDR3 protein: CAWGQGNKDQPQHF
CDR3 DNA: TGTGCCTGGGGACAGGGGAATAAGGATCAGCCCCAGCATTTT

D gene: NA
V gene: TRBV18
J gene: TRBJ1-4
clone size: NA
CDR3 protein: CASSPKGHEKLFF
CDR3 DNA: TGTGCCAGCTCACCAAAGGGGCATGAAAAACTGTTTTTT

D gene: NA
V gene: TRBV30
J gene: TRBJ1-1
clone size: NA
CDR3 protein: CAWGIAGAEAFF
CDR3 DNA: TGTGCCTGGGGTATCGCAGGGGCTGAAGCTTTCTTT

D gene: NA
V gene: TRBV29-1
J gene: TRBJ2-2
clone size: many
CDR3 protein: CSVPQEGSSGELFF
CDR3 DNA: TGCAGCGTGCCACAGGAAGGTTCATCAGGGGAGCTGTTTTTT